The subject of this entry is one TCR beta chain. Antigen: not known. This sample is drawn from a study of T-cell reconstitution after alpha-beta-depleted transplantation in children. Findings and caveats of the study: Some patients showed high day-60 TCRbeta diversity, which derived from surviving recipient T cells and thymic progenitors. At the one-year point after transplant, T-cell counts and TCRbeta diversity were found to come mostly from T cells that had been newly produced. Several hundred expanded graft clones reportedly supplied alpha-beta T cells about two months after transplant.

A TCRbeta library incorporating unique molecular identifiers was prepared. TCRdb reanalysed the PCR reads using MiXCR and keeps one entry per CDR3 protein. Of around 700,000 distinct CDR3 sequences listed, around 14% are singletons. The germline gives CDR1 MGHRA, CDR2 YSYEKL. The CDR3 loop spans 15 amino acids. V lost 3 bases, J lost 0 bases, and 4 bases stayed unmatched. The genes are TRBV4-1 and TRBJ2-5, with 7 bases that match TRBD1. The source is a girl aged 2 to 10 with congenital amegakaryocytic thrombocytopenia, due to receive a stem cell transplant. The material sequenced was PBMCs, taken before TCRalphabeta/CD19-depleted stem cell transplant. CDR3 nucleotides: TGCGCCAGCAGCCATCCGGGACAGTACCAAGAGACCCAGTACTTC. Amino acid sequence: CASSHPGQYQETQYF.